One sample yielded the 15 T cell receptor beta chains listed below, sequenced in a study of T cell repertoires in cytomegalovirus infection. TCRdb re-called the reads through MiXCR, storing one row per CDR3 protein. The sample yields a few hundred thousand distinct CDR3 sequences, 15% to 20% seen once. The sample taken for sequencing was PBMCs. The receptors were sampled from a human donor in good health (CMV status not recorded). Some clones in this sample may be carry-over from other donors' samples.

This chain joins TRBV7-9 and TRBJ2-1; the D is unclear. V was shortened by 4 bases and J by 9 bases, with 10 bases between the two germline ends. Germline V gives CDR1 SEHNR, CDR2 FQNEAQ (reference sequence). The length of the CDR3 is 12 residues. The CDR3 protein is CASSSPIGEQFF. CDR3 coding DNA: TGTGCCAGCAGCTCCCCAATAGGTGAGCAGTTCTTC.

This clonotype occurred many times. The chain employs TRBV7-2 and TRBJ2-1; no clear D gene. Trimming removed 2 bases from V and 14 bases from J, with 13 bases in between. Germline V gene lookup returns CDR1 SGHTA and CDR2 FQGNSA. The CDR3 spans 12 residues. The CDR3 reads CASSLTAVIKFF. The CDR3, as DNA: TGTGCCAGCAGCTTAACAGCCGTTATAAAGTTCTTC. Full variable domain (missing parts from reference TRBV7-2 and TRBJ2-1): GAGVSQSPSNKVTEKGKDVELRCDPISGHTALYWYRQSLGQGLEFLIYFQGNSAPDKSGLPSDRFSAERTGGSVSTLTIQRTQQEDSAVYLCASSLTAVIKFFGPGTRLTVL.

This clonotype appeared a few times. The chain uses TRBV9 and TRBJ1-1; 8 bases line up with TRBD1. Germline lookup yields CDR1 SGDLS and CDR2 YYNGEE. CDR3 length equals 13 residues. V was clipped by 4 bases and J by 5 bases; unmatched bases: 4. The CDR3 DNA sequence: TGTGCCAGCAGCCCCAGGGGGCAGACTGAAGCTTTCTTT. The encoded protein is CASSPRGQTEAFF.

V is TRBV15 and J is TRBJ2-1, with TRBD1 matching 10 bases. The CDR3 extends over 15 amino acids. V was clipped by 2 bases and J by 8 bases; unmatched bases: 6. The V gene's germline CDR1 is LNHNV and CDR2 YYDKDF (reference sequence). CDR3 nucleotides: TGTGCCACCAGCAGACCGGGACAGGGGTGGGATGAGCAGTTCTTC. Translating it yields CATSRPGQGWDEQFF.

In its sample, this clonotype was seen a few times. The chain combines TRBV24-1 with TRBJ2-1; TRBD2 is a possible D gene (5 bases). The length of the CDR3 is 13 residues. Germline CDR1 and CDR2: KGHDR and SFDVKD. The V and J ends lost 1 base and 9 bases respectively, with 9 bases between them. The CDR3, as DNA: TGTGCCACCAGTGATTTTTTGAGCGGTGAGCAGTTCTTC. The encoded protein is CATSDFLSGEQFF.

The chain employs TRBV10-3 and TRBJ2-7, with a tentative D call TRBD2 (5 bases). Trimming cost V 1 base and J 7 bases, with 17 bases left between them. Germline lookup yields CDR1 ENHRY and CDR2 SYGVKD. The CDR3 runs 15 residues. For the CDR3, the DNA is TGTGCCATCAGTGAGTGGACCACCCAATCGGGGGAGCAGTACTTC. Residues: CAISEWTTQSGEQYF.

This chain connects TRBV20-1 to TRBJ1-5; the match to TRBD1 covers 7 bases. The CDR3 runs 14 residues. The germline V gene has CDR1 DFQATT and CDR2 SNEGSKA (reference sequence). V trimming: 0 bases; J trimming: 7 bases; junction bases outside the gene matches: 6. CDR3: CSAREGGNPQPQHF. Here the CDR3 DNA reads TGCAGTGCTAGAGAAGGGGGCAATCCCCAGCCCCAGCATTTT.

This clonotype has a count of ten or more. This chain's CDR3 is CASSQVAGVANIQYF. The CDR3 DNA sequence: TGCGCCAGCAGCCAAGTAGCGGGAGTGGCAAACATTCAGTACTTC. V gene TRBV4-3 combines with J gene TRBJ2-4; TRBD2 aligns across 9 bases. J lost 6 bases, V lost 1 base, and 4 bases had no gene match. The CDR3 covers 15 residues. Germline CDR1 reads LGHNA; CDR2 reads YSLEER.

The chain recombines TRBV19 with TRBJ1-5; maybe TRBD1 (5 bases). This CDR3 region has 13 residues. Germline-derived CDR1 and CDR2 are LNHDA and SQIVND (reference sequence). Between the trimmed V and J ends, which lost 6 bases and 5 bases, there was a span of 11 bases. The CDR3 loop reads CASRMRGDQPQHF. The DNA for the CDR3 is TGTGCCAGTAGGATGAGGGGAGATCAGCCCCAGCATTTT.

This clonotype was seen at least ten times. The rearrangement links TRBV6-1 to TRBJ2-3; 12 bases line up with TRBD2. The V and J ends lost 5 bases and 6 bases, in that order; junction bases with no gene match: 6. Germline CDR1 MNHNS, CDR2 SASEGT. The CDR3 is made up of 15 amino acids. CDR3 sequence reads: CASSFTSGRMDTQYF. The CDR3 nucleotides read TGTGCCAGCAGTTTTACTAGCGGGAGGATGGATACGCAGTATTTT.

In its sample, this clonotype was seen many times. The chain links TRBV7-9 to TRBJ1-1; D is uncertain. The CDR3 consists of 14 residues. Trimming pared 4 bases from V and 6 bases from J, leaving 15 bases between. Germline-derived CDR1 and CDR2 are SEHNR and FQNEAQ (reference sequence). The CDR3 loop is CASSSPIRSSEAFF. The CDR3 nucleotides are TGTGCCAGCAGCTCACCGATTCGGAGCTCTGAAGCTTTCTTT. Together with reference TRBV7-9 and TRBJ1-1, the CDR3 gives the full variable domain: DTGVSQNPRHKITKRGQNVTFRCDPISEHNRLYWYRQTLGQGPEFLTYFQNEAQLEKSRLLSDRFSAERPKGSFSTLEIQRTEQGDSAMYLCASSSPIRSSEAFFGQGTRLTVV.

There are a few counts of this clonotype. The chain joins TRBV28 to TRBJ2-1; 10 nucleotides line up with TRBD2. The CDR3 is 17 residues long. Trimming at V came to 5 bases and at J to 6 bases, leaving 13 bases not matched to a gene. Germline V CDR1 and CDR2: MDHEN, SYDVKM. CDR3 protein: CASSTRQEAGGVNEQFF. The CDR3 DNA reads as TGTGCCAGCAGTACCCGCCAAGAAGCGGGGGGGGTCAATGAGCAGTTCTTC.

This chain connects TRBV7-9 to TRBJ1-2; 7 bases align to TRBD1. In germline, CDR1 is SEHNR, CDR2 FQNEAQ (reference sequence). This CDR3 spans 15 amino acids. V shed 5 bases, J shed 2 bases, and the junction held 8 bases outside the gene matches. The CDR3 here is CASSALETGNYGYTF. Here the CDR3 DNA reads TGTGCCAGCAGCGCCTTGGAGACAGGGAACTATGGCTACACCTTC.

There are many counts of this clonotype. The chain carries TRBV7-8 and TRBJ2-7; maybe TRBD1 (6 bases). The ends were cut back, 1 base at V and 2 bases at J, with 12 bases in the middle. The CDR3 is 15 amino acids. Per the germline V gene, CDR1 is SGHVS and CDR2 is FQNEAQ. DNA for the CDR3: TGTGCCAGCAGCTTAGTACAGGGCGAAACCTACGAGCAGTACTTC. Its translation is CASSLVQGETYEQYF.

The sample holds many counts of this clonotype. The chain employs TRBV12-3 or TRBV12-4 and TRBJ1-1; D is unresolved. Trimming cost V 4 bases and J 0 bases, with 12 bases left between them. This CDR3 comprises 15 residues. The CDR3 DNA sequence: TGTGCCAGCAGTTACGGGAGGAGACTGAACACTGAAGCTTTCTTT. Translating gives CASSYGRRLNTEAFF.